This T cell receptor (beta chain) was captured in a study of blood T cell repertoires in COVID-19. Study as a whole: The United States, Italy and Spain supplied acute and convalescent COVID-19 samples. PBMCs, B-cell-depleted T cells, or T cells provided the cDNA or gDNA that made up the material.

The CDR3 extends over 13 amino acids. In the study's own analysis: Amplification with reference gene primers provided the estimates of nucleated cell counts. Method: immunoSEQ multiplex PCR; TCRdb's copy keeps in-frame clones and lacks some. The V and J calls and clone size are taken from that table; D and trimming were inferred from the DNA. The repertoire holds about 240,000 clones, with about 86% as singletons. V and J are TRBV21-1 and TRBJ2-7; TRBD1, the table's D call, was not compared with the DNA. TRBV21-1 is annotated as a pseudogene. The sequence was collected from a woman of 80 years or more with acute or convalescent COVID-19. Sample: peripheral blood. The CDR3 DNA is TGTGCCAGCAGCCCGACAGGTCCGTACGAGCAGTACTTC. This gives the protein CASSPTGPYEQYF.